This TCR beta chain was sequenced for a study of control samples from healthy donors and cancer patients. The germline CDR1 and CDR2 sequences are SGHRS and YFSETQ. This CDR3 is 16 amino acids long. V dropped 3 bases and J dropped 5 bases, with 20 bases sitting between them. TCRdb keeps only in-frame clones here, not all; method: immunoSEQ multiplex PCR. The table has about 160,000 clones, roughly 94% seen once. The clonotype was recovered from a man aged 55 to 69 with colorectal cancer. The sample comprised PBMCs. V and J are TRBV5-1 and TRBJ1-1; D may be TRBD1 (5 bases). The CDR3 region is CASSSGGLGRATEAFF. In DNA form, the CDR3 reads TGCGCCAGCAGCTCTGGGGGACTTGGCAGGGCGACTGAAGCTTTCTTT.